This is a list of T cell receptor beta chains from one sample in a study of OX40 agonist ivuxolimab in advanced cancers. Assay used: immunoSEQ multiplex PCR; TCRdb lists only in-frame clones, some missing. Counted here are some 67,000 clones, around 85% occurring once; the ten biggest clones make up roughly 0.8%. This sample comprised CD4+ or CD8+ T cells sorted from blood, obtained in a trial of the OX40 agonist ivuxolimab. The receptors were gathered from an adult with an advanced solid tumor such as melanoma, head and neck, liver or kidney cancer. Each CDR3 is given with its conserved first and last residue. The D gene is left open where the match is weak. For some rows the clone size is stated as once, few or many, or as a class when expanded; others skip it.

v_call	clone_size	d_call	j_call	cdr3_aa	cdr3_nt
TRBV2	-	-	TRBJ2-5	CASSESQRPQETQYF	TGTGCCAGCAGTGAATCGCAACGGCCCCAAGAGACCCAGTACTTC
TRBV21-1	-	-	TRBJ2-3	CASQGPLPTDTQYF	TGTGCCAGCCAGGGGCCGCTCCCCACAGATACGCAGTATTTT
TRBV5-1	-	TRBD1	TRBJ1-2	CASSSGQAPNYGYTF	TGCGCCAGCAGCTCCGGACAGGCGCCTAACTATGGCTACACCTTC
TRBV2	once	TRBD1	TRBJ1-4	CASSQGQGAYEKLFF	TGTGCCAGCAGTCAGGGACAGGGGGCATATGAAAAACTGTTTTTT
TRBV13	-	-	TRBJ2-7	CASSLVAVSNEQYF	TGTGCCAGCAGCTTAGTTGCGGTCAGCAACGAGCAGTACTTC
TRBV28	-	-	TRBJ1-4	CASSLVHEKLFF	TGTGCCAGCAGTTTGGTTCATGAAAAACTGTTTTTT
TRBV6-6	-	-	TRBJ1-5	CASGTSYSNQPQHF	TGTGCCAGCGGGACAAGCTATAGCAATCAGCCCCAGCATTTT
TRBV7-8	-	-	TRBJ1-2	CASSLDRVNRGYTF	TGTGCCAGCAGCTTAGACAGGGTGAATCGTGGCTACACCTTC
TRBV19	-	-	TRBJ1-4	CASSAGDGANEKLFF	TGTGCCAGTAGTGCAGGGGACGGTGCTAATGAAAAACTGTTTTTT
TRBV27	once	TRBD1	TRBJ1-2	CASSLRDRGFYGYTF	TGTGCCAGCAGCCTCCGGGACAGGGGTTTCTATGGCTACACCTTC
TRBV6-1	once	TRBD1	TRBJ1-2	CASSEGAGGWRSYGYTF	TGTGCCAGCAGTGAAGGGGCAGGGGGTTGGCGTTCCTATGGCTACACCTTC
TRBV28	-	-	TRBJ1-5	CASIGGLGQPQHF	TGTGCCAGCATCGGGGGGCTGGGGCAGCCCCAGCATTTT
TRBV5-1	-	-	TRBJ1-3	CASSYSAAISGNTIYF	TGCGCCAGCAGTTACTCGGCCGCTATTTCTGGAAACACCATATATTTT
TRBV10-3	-	TRBD2	TRBJ2-1	CAISALAGSNEQFF	TGTGCCATCAGTGCCCTAGCGGGAAGTAATGAGCAGTTCTTC
TRBV2	-	-	TRBJ1-2	CATRVPAGDYGYTF	TGTGCCACTCGCGTCCCCGCAGGGGACTATGGCTACACCTTC
TRBV7-2	-	TRBD2	TRBJ2-5	CAITSGGREETQYF	TGTGCCATCACTAGCGGGGGTCGGGAAGAGACCCAGTACTTC
TRBV23-1	-	-	TRBJ1-4	CASSQSGSLNEKLFF	TGCGCCAGCAGTCAATCGGGTAGCCTTAATGAAAAACTGTTTTTT
TRBV7-2	-	-	TRBJ1-3	CASSLVAGTGNTIYF	TGTGCCAGCAGCTTAGTAGCAGGGACTGGAAACACCATATATTTT
TRBV18	-	TRBD1	TRBJ2-5	CASSRTGQETQYF	TGTGCCAGCAGCAGGACAGGGCAAGAGACCCAGTACTTC
TRBV7-2	-	TRBD2	TRBJ2-1	CASSLDASGGYNEQFF	TGTGCCAGCAGCTTAGACGCTAGCGGGGGTTACAATGAGCAGTTCTTC
TRBV10-3	-	-	TRBJ2-7	CAISDQTTSSYEQYF	TGTGCCATCAGTGACCAGACAACTAGCTCCTACGAGCAGTACTTC
TRBV7-9	-	TRBD1	TRBJ1-1	CASSPGTDTGAFF	TGTGCCAGCAGCCCCGGGACAGATACCGGAGCTTTCTTT
TRBV4-1	few	-	TRBJ2-7	CASSQGLASYEQYF	TGCGCCAGCAGCCAAGGTTTAGCCTCCTACGAGCAGTACTTC
TRBV5-1	once	TRBD2	TRBJ2-3	CASSFRGLAGGTDTQYF	TGCGCCAGCAGCTTCCGAGGACTAGCGGGGGGCACAGATACGCAGTATTTT
TRBV2	many	-	TRBJ2-7	CASSPPGGRLAYEQYF	TGTGCCAGCAGCCCCCCAGGGGGGCGTTTGGCGTACGAGCAGTACTTC
TRBV19	-	TRBD1	TRBJ1-2	CASNIPTGRQGGLHGYTF	TGTGCCAGTAACATCCCAACGGGGCGACAGGGGGGTTTACATGGCTACACCTTC
TRBV5-1	-	TRBD2	TRBJ2-7	CASSLGIAGTYEQYF	TGCGCCAGCAGCTTGGGTATAGCGGGAACCTACGAGCAGTACTTC
TRBV6-1	-	TRBD1	TRBJ2-7	CASSTGTGSYEQYF	TGTGCCAGCAGTACCGGGACAGGATCCTACGAGCAGTACTTC
TRBV7-6	-	-	TRBJ2-2	CASSSNLAGELFF	TGTGCCAGCAGCTCGAACCTAGCCGGGGAGCTGTTTTTT
TRBV5-1	-	TRBD1	TRBJ2-5	CASSFGTVQETQYF	TGCGCCAGCAGCTTTGGGACAGTCCAAGAGACCCAGTACTTC
TRBV30	-	-	TRBJ1-4	CAWSAPGGVREKLFF	TGTGCCTGGAGTGCGCCTGGGGGGGTTCGGGAAAAACTGTTTTTT
TRBV11-2	-	TRBD2	TRBJ2-7	CASSLDELAGGPNEQYF	TGTGCCAGCAGCTTAGATGAACTAGCGGGAGGGCCAAACGAGCAGTACTTC
TRBV5-1	-	-	TRBJ1-3	CASSLARGTGNTIYF	TGCGCCAGCAGCTTGGCGAGAGGGACCGGAAACACCATATATTTT
TRBV4-2	few	TRBD2	TRBJ2-3	CASSHKTSGRTDTQYF	TGTGCCAGCAGCCATAAGACTAGCGGGAGAACAGATACGCAGTATTTT
TRBV19	few	TRBD1	TRBJ1-1	CASIASDRATEAFF	TGTGCCAGTATAGCCTCGGACAGGGCGACTGAAGCTTTCTTT
TRBV18	-	-	TRBJ2-7	CASSPSPRGEQYF	TGTGCCAGCTCACCAAGCCCGAGGGGGGAGCAGTACTTC
TRBV10-3	once	TRBD2	TRBJ2-7	CAISDWSFSGNYEQYF	TGTGCCATCAGTGACTGGAGTTTTAGCGGGAACTACGAGCAGTACTTC
TRBV6-5	-	-	TRBJ1-1	CASSYSRSGDTEAFF	TGTGCCAGCAGTTACTCGAGATCAGGGGACACTGAAGCTTTCTTT
TRBV19	-	TRBD1	TRBJ1-4	CASSGQGVNEKLFF	TGTGCCAGTAGTGGACAGGGGGTGAATGAAAAACTGTTTTTT
TRBV13	-	TRBD2	TRBJ2-3	CASSSTGNGREGTDTQYF	TGTGCCAGCAGCTCCACCGGGAACGGGCGGGAGGGAACAGATACGCAGTATTTT
TRBV5-4	once	-	TRBJ2-7	CASSLARLGVRKQYF	TGTGCCAGCAGCTTGGCGAGACTAGGTGTGAGAAAGCAGTACTTC
TRBV27	-	-	TRBJ1-4	CASSHRSGEKLFF	TGTGCCAGCAGTCATAGGTCGGGAGAAAAACTGTTTTTT
TRBV30	-	-	TRBJ1-6	CAWSPPVAYNSPLHF	TGTGCCTGGAGTCCTCCCGTTGCCTATAATTCACCCCTCCACTTT
TRBV11-2	-	TRBD1	TRBJ1-1	CASSFTGGFEAFF	TGTGCCAGCAGCTTTACAGGGGGCTTTGAAGCTTTCTTT
TRBV18	-	TRBD1	TRBJ1-1	CASSLGQGEPEAFF	TGTGCCAGCTCACTTGGACAGGGGGAGCCTGAAGCTTTCTTT
TRBV29-1	-	-	TRBJ1-2	CSVEDGRYGYTF	TGCAGCGTTGAAGATGGCAGGTATGGCTACACCTTC
TRBV19	-	-	TRBJ1-1	CASSINGEVAAFF	TGTGCCAGTAGTATAAATGGGGAGGTTGCAGCTTTCTTT
TRBV6-5	-	-	TRBJ2-7	CASSFRGVVDEQYF	TGTGCCAGCTCATTTAGGGGGGTTGTGGACGAGCAGTACTTC
TRBV19	-	TRBD1	TRBJ1-2	CASSIGTANYGYTF	TGTGCCAGTAGTATCGGGACAGCTAACTATGGCTACACCTTC
TRBV10-2	-	-	TRBJ2-4	CASSDDFRALGDIQYF	TGCGCCAGCAGTGACGACTTCCGGGCCTTGGGGGACATTCAGTACTTC
TRBV25-1	-	TRBD1	TRBJ1-5	CASRGQGVNQPQHF	TGTGCCAGCAGGGGACAGGGGGTCAATCAGCCCCAGCATTTT
TRBV5-4	-	-	TRBJ1-2	CASSLVAGRALYGYTF	TGTGCCAGCAGCTTGGTGGCGGGCAGGGCGCTATATGGCTACACCTTC
TRBV14	-	TRBD1	TRBJ2-2	CASSPYRGLGGELFF	TGTGCCAGCAGCCCCTACAGGGGGCTCGGCGGGGAGCTGTTTTTT
TRBV2	-	TRBD1	TRBJ1-1	CASRRTGGRDKAFF	TGTGCCAGCAGGAGGACAGGAGGAAGAGATAAAGCTTTCTTT
TRBV11-3	-	TRBD1	TRBJ1-2	CASSQTGGYGYTF	TGTGCCAGCAGCCAGACAGGGGGCTATGGCTACACCTTC
TRBV23-1	once	-	TRBJ2-2	CASSHGQANTGELFF	TGCGCCAGCAGTCACGGCCAGGCGAACACCGGGGAGCTGTTTTTT
TRBV19	once	-	TRBJ2-3	CASSRTTVLTDTQYF	TGTGCCAGTAGTAGAACGACCGTCCTCACAGATACGCAGTATTTT
TRBV7-9	-	-	TRBJ1-2	CASSGGGANYGYTF	TGTGCCAGCAGCGGCGGGGGAGCTAACTATGGCTACACCTTC
TRBV4-2	-	TRBD2	TRBJ2-1	CASSAQLAGNEQFF	TGTGCCAGCAGCGCGCAACTAGCGGGCAATGAGCAGTTCTTC
TRBV18	-	-	TRBJ1-1	CASSPDGTNTEAFF	TGTGCCAGCTCACCGGACGGAACGAACACTGAAGCTTTCTTT